This TCR beta chain emerged from a study of blood T cell repertoires in COVID-19 (dated by TCRdb to the early 2020s). Some background on the complete study: Samples from collaborators originated in the United States, Italy and Spain and spanned both the acute and convalescent phases of COVID-19. The prospective study material was composed of cDNA or gDNA derived from T cells, B-cell-depleted T cells, or PBMCs. Deeply sampled blood TCRbeta repertoires from subjects exposed to, actively infected with, or recovered from COVID-19 were included in the dataset. The repertoires were released in a freely available public database meant as a resource for research on the immune response to SARS-CoV-2. Samples were obtained from the ongoing ImmuneRACE study (first 160 participants) and from some 1,200 subjects provided by 6 global collaborators. Nearly every sample came with metadata listing a de-identified subject ID, COVID-19 status, age in years and sex. HLA class I and class II types, where available, came from metadata supplied by the sample provider rather than from assay-based typing. On the study overall, not on this receptor specifically: The quantity of clinical and demographic metadata differed by source and by participant and was supplied without curation.

TCRbeta CDR3 regions were amplified from genomic DNA using the immunoSEQ Assay, a bias-controlled multiplex PCR. The published analysis was carried out like this. Within the assay, amplification of reference gene primers was used to estimate how many nucleated cells each sample contained. To quantify the absolute abundance of each unique TCRbeta CDR3 rearrangement, sequence reads were collapsed and filtered. Productive Simpson clonality was computed per sample as the square root of Simpson's diversity index over productive rearrangements. TCRdb took over this immuneACCESS table, retaining in-frame rearrangements with V and J assigned. Such tables are incomplete; in checked studies, under half of the missing clones stem from an unresolved V gene, and the remainder is unexplained. That table furnishes V, J and clone size, whereas the DNA furnished D and trimming. The sample table records about 86,000 clones; approximately 79% of these occur just once. Around 10% of the sample belongs to the ten largest clones.

The V end gives up 4 bases and the J end 7 bases, leaving 6 bases in the junction not matched to a gene. CDR1 SGHRS and CDR2 YFSETQ were looked up in the germline V gene. The CDR3, cysteine through phenylalanine, is 14 amino acids long. The DNA shown is the 42-base CDR3, in frame from base 1. Whole blood was collected in K2EDTA tubes by collaborating institutions according to the institutions' own protocols. For TCRbeta analysis, collaborators shipped samples as frozen whole blood, isolated PBMCs, or DNA extracted from either of those sample types. This clone appeared a few times. The antigen it binds to is not known. Base qualities are not provided; no much larger clone lies one nucleotide away.

In this chain, TRBV5-1 is recombined with TRBJ1-2, with 11 central nucleotides matching TRBD1. The receptor's source is a man between 65 and 80 years old with acute or convalescent COVID-19. Sample: peripheral blood. The CDR3 protein is CASSPDRGLAGYTF. At the DNA level, the sequence is TGCGCCAGCAGCCCGGACAGGGGGCTCGCTGGCTACACCTTC. This CDR3, with the reference TRBV5-1 and TRBJ1-2 proteins standing in past its ends, gives the full variable domain KAGVTQTPRYLIKTRGQQVTLSCSPISGHRSVSWYQQTPGQGLQFLFEYFSETQRNKGNFPGRFSGRQFSNSRSEMNVSTLELGDSALYLCASSPDRGLAGYTFGSGTRLTVV.